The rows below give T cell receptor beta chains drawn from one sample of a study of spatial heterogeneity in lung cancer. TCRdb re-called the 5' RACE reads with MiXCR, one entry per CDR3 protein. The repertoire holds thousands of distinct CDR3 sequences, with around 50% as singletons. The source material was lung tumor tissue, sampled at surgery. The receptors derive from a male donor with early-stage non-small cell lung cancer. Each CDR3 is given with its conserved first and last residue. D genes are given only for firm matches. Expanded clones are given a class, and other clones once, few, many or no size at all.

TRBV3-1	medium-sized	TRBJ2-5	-	CASSQGNVQGTQYF	TGTGCCAGCAGCCAAGGGAACGTTCAAGGGACCCAGTACTTC
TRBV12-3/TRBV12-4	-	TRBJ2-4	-	CASSWWALAKNIQYF	TGTGCCAGCAGTTGGTGGGCATTAGCCAAAAACATTCAGTACTTC
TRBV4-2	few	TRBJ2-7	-	CASSQDYTSIYEQYF	TGTGCCAGCAGCCAAGATTACACTTCCATCTACGAGCAGTACTTC
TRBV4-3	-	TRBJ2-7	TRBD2	CASSQDTTSGGYEQYF	TGCGCCAGCAGCCAAGATACGACTAGCGGGGGCTACGAGCAGTACTTC
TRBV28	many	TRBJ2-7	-	CASSSTGGRYEQYF	TGTGCCAGCAGTTCGACAGGCGGCCGATACGAGCAGTACTTC
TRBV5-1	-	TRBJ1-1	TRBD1	CASSLGDRGPEAFF	TGCGCCAGCAGCTTGGGGGACAGGGGCCCTGAAGCTTTCTTT
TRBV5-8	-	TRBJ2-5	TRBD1	CASSLTGAQETQYF	TGTGCCAGCAGCTTAACAGGGGCCCAAGAGACCCAGTACTTC
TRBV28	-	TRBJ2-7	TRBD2	CASSFSGGRYEQYF	TGTGCCAGCAGTTTCAGCGGGGGGCGATACGAGCAGTACTTC
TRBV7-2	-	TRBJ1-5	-	CASSLGRQGYSNQPQHF	TGTGCCAGCAGCTTAGGGCGGCAGGGCTATAGCAATCAGCCCCAGCATTTT
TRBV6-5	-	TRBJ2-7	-	CASSSKSGATYEQYF	TGTGCCAGCAGTTCCAAATCCGGGGCCACCTACGAGCAGTACTTC
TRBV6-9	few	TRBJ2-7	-	CARETGRSYEQYF	TGTGCCAGAGAGACAGGGAGGTCCTACGAGCAGTACTTC
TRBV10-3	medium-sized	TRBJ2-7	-	CAISAGLSSYEQYF	TGTGCCATCAGTGCAGGCCTGAGCTCCTACGAGCAGTACTTC
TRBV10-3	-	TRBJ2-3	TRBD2	CAITDPGLAVFF	TGTGCCATCACTGATCCGGGACTAGCGGTATTTTTT
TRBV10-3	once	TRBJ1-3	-	CAISESFDGGNTIYF	TGTGCCATCAGTGAGTCGTTCGACGGTGGAAACACCATATATTTT
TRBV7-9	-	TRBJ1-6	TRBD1	CASSLARTGGSPLHF	TGTGCCAGCAGCTTAGCTCGGACAGGGGGATCACCCCTCCACTTT
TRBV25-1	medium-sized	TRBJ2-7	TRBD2	CASRGRTSGSEQYF	TGTGCCAGCAGAGGTCGCACTAGCGGGAGCGAGCAGTACTTC
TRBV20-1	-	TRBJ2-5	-	CSARDSAGSEVETQYF	TGCAGTGCTAGAGATTCGGCTGGCTCGGAGGTAGAGACCCAGTACTTC
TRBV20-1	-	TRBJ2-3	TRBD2	CSATLAGSTDTQYF	TGCAGTGCTACCTTAGCGGGAAGCACAGATACGCAGTATTTT
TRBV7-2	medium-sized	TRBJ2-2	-	CASSLSPDTGELFF	TGTGCCAGCAGCTTAAGCCCAGACACCGGGGAGCTGTTTTTT
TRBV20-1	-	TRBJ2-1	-	CSAVDNEQFF	TGCAGTGCTGTAGACAATGAGCAGTTCTTC
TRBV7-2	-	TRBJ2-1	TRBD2	CASSFVSGRADLSEQFF	TGTGCCAGCAGCTTCGTTAGCGGGAGGGCCGATTTGAGTGAGCAGTTCTTC
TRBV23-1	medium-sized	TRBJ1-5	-	CASSQRQISNQPQHF	TGCGCCAGCAGTCAAAGACAGATTAGCAATCAGCCCCAGCATTTT
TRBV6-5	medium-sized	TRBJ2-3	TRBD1	CASRRTGDSTDTQYF	TGTGCCAGCAGACGCACAGGGGACAGCACAGATACGCAGTATTTT
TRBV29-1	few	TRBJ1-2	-	CSVEPAVNDYGYTF	TGCAGCGTTGAGCCGGCGGTCAATGACTATGGCTACACCTTC
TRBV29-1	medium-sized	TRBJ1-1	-	CSVVGGLLNTEAFF	TGCAGCGTTGTGGGGGGACTCCTGAACACTGAAGCTTTCTTT
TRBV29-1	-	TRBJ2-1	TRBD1	CSVAGQGGIGEQFF	TGCAGCGTTGCCGGACAGGGGGGGATCGGTGAGCAGTTCTTC
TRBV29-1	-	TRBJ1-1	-	CSVVSQGAFF	TGCAGCGTTGTGTCCCAAGGGGCTTTCTTT
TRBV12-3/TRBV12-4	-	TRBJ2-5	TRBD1	CASSPQGVWETQYF	TGTGCCAGCAGTCCCCAGGGGGTTTGGGAGACCCAGTACTTC
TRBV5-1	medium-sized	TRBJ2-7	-	CASSLDRTSSYEQYF	TGCGCCAGCAGCCTCGACAGGACGAGCTCCTACGAGCAGTACTTC
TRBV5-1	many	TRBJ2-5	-	CASSWSGDKETQYF	TGCGCCAGCAGCTGGAGCGGAGACAAAGAGACCCAGTACTTC
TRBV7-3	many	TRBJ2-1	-	CASSLSKTSYNEQFF	TGTGCCAGCAGCTTGTCCAAAACTTCCTACAATGAGCAGTTCTTC
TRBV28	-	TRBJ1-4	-	CASSLEGRREKLFF	TGTGCCAGCAGTTTGGAGGGAAGGCGCGAAAAACTGTTTTTT
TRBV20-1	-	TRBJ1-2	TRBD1	CSADRETYGYTF	TGCAGTGCCGACAGGGAAACCTATGGCTACACCTTC
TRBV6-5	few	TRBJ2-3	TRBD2	CASSYASGGTDTQYF	TGTGCCAGCAGTTACGCTAGCGGGGGTACAGATACGCAGTATTTT